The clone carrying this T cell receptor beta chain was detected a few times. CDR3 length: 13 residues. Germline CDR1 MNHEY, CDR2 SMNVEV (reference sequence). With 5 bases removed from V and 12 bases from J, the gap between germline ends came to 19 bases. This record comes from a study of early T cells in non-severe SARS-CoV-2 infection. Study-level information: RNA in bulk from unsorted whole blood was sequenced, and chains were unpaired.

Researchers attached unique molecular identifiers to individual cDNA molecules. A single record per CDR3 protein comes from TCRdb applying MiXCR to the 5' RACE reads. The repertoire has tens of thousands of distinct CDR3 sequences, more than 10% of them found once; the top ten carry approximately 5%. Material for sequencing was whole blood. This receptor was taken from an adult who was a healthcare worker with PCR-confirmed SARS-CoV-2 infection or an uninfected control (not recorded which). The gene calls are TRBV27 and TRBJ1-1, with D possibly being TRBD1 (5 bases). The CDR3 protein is CASSLTRQTFSFF. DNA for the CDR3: TGTGCCAGCAGTCTTACCCGACAGACCTTCTCTTTCTTT.